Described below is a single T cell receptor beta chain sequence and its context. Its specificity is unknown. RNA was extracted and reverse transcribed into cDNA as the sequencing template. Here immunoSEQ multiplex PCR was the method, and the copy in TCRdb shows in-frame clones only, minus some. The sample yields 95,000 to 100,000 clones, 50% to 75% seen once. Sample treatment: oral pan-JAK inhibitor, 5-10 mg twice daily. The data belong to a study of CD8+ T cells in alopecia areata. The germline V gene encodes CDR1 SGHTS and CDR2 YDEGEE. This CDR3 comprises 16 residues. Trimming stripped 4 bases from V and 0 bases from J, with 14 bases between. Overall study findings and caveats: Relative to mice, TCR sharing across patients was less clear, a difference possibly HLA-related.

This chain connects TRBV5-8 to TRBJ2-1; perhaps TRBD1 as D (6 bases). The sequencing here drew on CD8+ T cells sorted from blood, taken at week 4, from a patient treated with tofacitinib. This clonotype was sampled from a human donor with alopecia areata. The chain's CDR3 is CASSLGQISSYNEQFF. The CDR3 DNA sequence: TGTGCCAGCAGCCTAGGACAGATTTCCTCCTACAATGAGCAGTTCTTC.